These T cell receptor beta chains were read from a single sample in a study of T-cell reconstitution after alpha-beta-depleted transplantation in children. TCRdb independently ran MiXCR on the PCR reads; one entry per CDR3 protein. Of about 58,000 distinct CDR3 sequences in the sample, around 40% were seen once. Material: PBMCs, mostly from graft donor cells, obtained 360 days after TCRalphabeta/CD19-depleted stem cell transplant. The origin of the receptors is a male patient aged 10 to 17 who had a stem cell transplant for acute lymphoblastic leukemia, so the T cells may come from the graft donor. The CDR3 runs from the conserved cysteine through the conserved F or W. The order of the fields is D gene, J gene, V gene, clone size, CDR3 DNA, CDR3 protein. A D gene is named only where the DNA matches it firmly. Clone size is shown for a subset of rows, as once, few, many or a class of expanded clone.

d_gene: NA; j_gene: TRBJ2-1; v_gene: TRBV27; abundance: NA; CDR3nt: TGTGCCAGCAGACTAATTGGATACAATGAGCAGTTCTTC; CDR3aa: CASRLIGYNEQFF
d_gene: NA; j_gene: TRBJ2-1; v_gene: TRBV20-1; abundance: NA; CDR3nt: TGCAGTGCTAGAGAGGGTCGATTTCTTATGGTCAATGAGCAGTTCTTC; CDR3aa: CSAREGRFLMVNEQFF
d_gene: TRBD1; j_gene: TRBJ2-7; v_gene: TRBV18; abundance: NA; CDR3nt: TGTGCCAGCTCACCCCAACCGGGACAGGGGTTCTACGAGCAGTACTTC; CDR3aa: CASSPQPGQGFYEQYF
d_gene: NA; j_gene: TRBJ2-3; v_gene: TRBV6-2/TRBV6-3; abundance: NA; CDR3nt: TGTGCCAGCAGTTACTCCCGAACAGGCGGGGGCACAGATACGCAGTATTTT; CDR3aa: CASSYSRTGGGTDTQYF
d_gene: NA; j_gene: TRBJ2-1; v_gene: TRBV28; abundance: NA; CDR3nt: TGTGCCAGCAGTTTCAGGGGCGATTACAATGAGCAGTTCTTC; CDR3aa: CASSFRGDYNEQFF
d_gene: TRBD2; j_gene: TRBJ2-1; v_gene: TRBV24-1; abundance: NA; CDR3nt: TGTGCCACCAGTGGAAGGGCTAGCGGGAAGAGGGGCTCCTACAATGAGCAGTTCTTC; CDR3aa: CATSGRASGKRGSYNEQFF
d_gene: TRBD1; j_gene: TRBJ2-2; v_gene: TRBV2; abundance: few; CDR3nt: TGTGCCAGCCCTTGGGGGACAGGGACCTTTCGAAACACCGGGGAGCTGTTTTTT; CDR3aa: CASPWGTGTFRNTGELFF
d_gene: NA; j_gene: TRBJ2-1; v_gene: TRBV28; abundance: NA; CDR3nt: TGTGCCAGCAGTACCTACAGGGTAGGTCAGTTCTTC; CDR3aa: CASSTYRVGQFF
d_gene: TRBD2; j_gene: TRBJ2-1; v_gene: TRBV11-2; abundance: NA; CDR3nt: TGTGCCAGCAGCTTATGGCGGGAGGGTGGGTATGAGCAGTTCTTC; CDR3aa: CASSLWREGGYEQFF
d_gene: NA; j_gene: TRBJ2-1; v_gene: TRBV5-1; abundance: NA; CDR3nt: TGCGCCAGCAGGTCCTGGAGCCCCAGCAATGAGCAGTTCTTC; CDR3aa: CASRSWSPSNEQFF
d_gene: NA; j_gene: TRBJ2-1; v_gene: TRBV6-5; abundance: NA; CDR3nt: TGTGCCAGCAGTTACAATGGCGGCTCCTACAATGAGCAGTTCTTC; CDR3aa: CASSYNGGSYNEQFF
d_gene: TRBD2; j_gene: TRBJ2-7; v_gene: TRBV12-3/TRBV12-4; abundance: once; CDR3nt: TGTGCCAGCAGTTTGGTGGGGGGGGACGGTTACGAGCAGTACTTC; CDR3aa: CASSLVGGDGYEQYF
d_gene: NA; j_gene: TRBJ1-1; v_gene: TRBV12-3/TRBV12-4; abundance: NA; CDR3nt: TGTGCCAGCAGTTTTGGGGGCACTGAAGCTTTCTTT; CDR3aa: CASSFGGTEAFF
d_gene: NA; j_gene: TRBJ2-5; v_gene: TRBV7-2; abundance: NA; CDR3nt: TGTGCCAGCAGCTTACAGGCCAGCCAAGAGACCCAGTACTTC; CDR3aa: CASSLQASQETQYF
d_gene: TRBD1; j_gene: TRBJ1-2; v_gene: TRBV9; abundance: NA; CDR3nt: TGTGCCAGCAGCTCAACAGGGGAAGTCAGCTATGGCTACACCTTC; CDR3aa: CASSSTGEVSYGYTF
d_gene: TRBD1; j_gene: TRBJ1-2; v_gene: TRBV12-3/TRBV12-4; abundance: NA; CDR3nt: TGTGCCAGCTCACAGGGGGAGAGCTACACCTTC; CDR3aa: CASSQGESYTF
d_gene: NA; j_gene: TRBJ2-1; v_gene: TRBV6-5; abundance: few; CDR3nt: TGTGCCAGCAGTTACTCTGGGGGCCATAGCAATGAGCAGTTCTTC; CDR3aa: CASSYSGGHSNEQFF
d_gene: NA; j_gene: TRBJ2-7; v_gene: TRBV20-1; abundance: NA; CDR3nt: TGCAGTGCTAGAGATCCGACGGGGAGCTCCTACGAGCAGTACTTC; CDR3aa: CSARDPTGSSYEQYF